The present T cell receptor beta chain was sequenced within a study of T-cell memory formation after mild COVID-19. TCRdb processed the 5' RACE reads anew with MiXCR; each CDR3 protein has one entry. The repertoire includes approximately 430,000 distinct CDR3 sequences, about 25% of them detected once, and under 15% sits in the top ten. This clonotype was observed a few times. This sequence originates from an adult woman who had mild COVID-19 (a few samples of this study predate the infection). Cell type and time point are not known. Input material: PBMCs or a T cell subset sorted from them (not recorded which).

CDR3 amino acids: CASSPGGSNNEQFF. CDR3 sequence (DNA): TGTGCCAGCAGCCCTGGTGGCAGTAACAATGAGCAGTTCTTC. The chain couples TRBV5-5 to TRBJ2-1, with unresolved D. CDR1 is SGHKS and CDR2 is YYEKEE in the germline V gene (reference sequence). This CDR3 contains 14 residues. The V and J ends lost 4 bases and 5 bases respectively, with 13 bases between them.